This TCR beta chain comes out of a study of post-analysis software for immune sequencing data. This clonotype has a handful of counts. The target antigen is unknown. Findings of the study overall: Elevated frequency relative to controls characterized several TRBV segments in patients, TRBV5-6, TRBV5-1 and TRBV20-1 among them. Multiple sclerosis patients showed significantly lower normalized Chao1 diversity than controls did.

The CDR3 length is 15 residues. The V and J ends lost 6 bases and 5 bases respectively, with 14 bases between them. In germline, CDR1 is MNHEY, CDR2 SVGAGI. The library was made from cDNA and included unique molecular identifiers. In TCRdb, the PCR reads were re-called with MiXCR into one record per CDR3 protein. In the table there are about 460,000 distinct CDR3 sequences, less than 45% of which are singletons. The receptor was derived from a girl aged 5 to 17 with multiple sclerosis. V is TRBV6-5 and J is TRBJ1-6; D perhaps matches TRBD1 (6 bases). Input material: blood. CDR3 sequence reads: CASRLPQGDNSPLHF. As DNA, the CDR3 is TGTGCCAGCAGGTTACCACAGGGTGATAATTCACCCCTCCACTTT.